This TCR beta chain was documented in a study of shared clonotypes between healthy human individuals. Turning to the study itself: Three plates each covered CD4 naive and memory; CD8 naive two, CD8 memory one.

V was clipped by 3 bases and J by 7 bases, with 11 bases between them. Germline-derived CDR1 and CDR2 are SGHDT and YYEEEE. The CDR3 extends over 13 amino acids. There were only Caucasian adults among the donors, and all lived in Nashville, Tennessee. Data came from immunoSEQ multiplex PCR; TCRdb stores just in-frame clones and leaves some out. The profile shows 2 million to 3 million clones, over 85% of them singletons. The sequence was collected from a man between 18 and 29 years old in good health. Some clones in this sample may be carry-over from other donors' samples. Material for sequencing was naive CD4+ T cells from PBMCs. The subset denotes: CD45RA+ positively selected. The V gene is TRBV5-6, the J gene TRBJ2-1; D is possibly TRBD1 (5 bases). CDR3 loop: CASSYPGRNEQFF. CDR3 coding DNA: TGTGCCAGCAGCTATCCAGGGCGGAATGAGCAGTTCTTC.